What follows are 21 T cell receptor beta chains derived from one specimen sequenced in a study of blood T cell repertoires in COVID-19. Profiled with immunoSEQ multiplex PCR; TCRdb holds only in-frame clones, not every one. Here the sample spans some 500,000 clones, roughly 91% being singletons. Sequencing was performed on peripheral blood. The source of these receptors is a woman aged 45-59 years with COVID-19, enrolled during active disease.

The chain employs TRBV19 and TRBJ2-3; possibly TRBD1 for D (5 bases). Per the germline V gene, CDR1 is LNHDA and CDR2 is SQIVND (reference sequence). CDR3 length: 15 amino acids. V lost 3 bases and J lost 1, with 11 bases in between. CDR3 loop: CASSIPGLGTDTQYF. CDR3 DNA sequence: TGTGCCAGTAGTATCCCAGGGCTTGGCACAGATACGCAGTATTTT. Filled out from reference TRBV19 and TRBJ2-3, the complete variable domain reads DGGITQSPKYLFRKEGQNVTLSCEQNLNHDAMYWYRQDPGQGLRLIYYSQIVNDFQKGDIAEGYSVSREKKESFPLTVTSAQKNPTAFYLCASSIPGLGTDTQYFGPGTRLTVL.

The chain employs TRBV6-1 and TRBJ2-2, with D possibly being TRBD1 (8 bases). Germline V CDR1 and CDR2: MNHNS, SASEGT. The V end lost 6 bases, the J end lost 8 bases, and 16 bases lay between the germline ends. The CDR3 sequence is 14 residues long. CDR3 loop: CASRPDRGGGELFF. CDR3 DNA: TGTGCCAGCAGACCTGACAGGGGAGGGGGGGAGCTGTTTTTT.

The gene calls are TRBV5-6 and TRBJ1-2, with 7 nucleotides matching TRBD1. V lost 3 bases to trimming and J lost 5 bases; unmatched junction nucleotides: 13. The germline CDR1 and CDR2 sequences are SGHDT and YYEEEE. This CDR3 comprises 16 residues. The CDR3 nucleotides read TGTGCCAGCAGCTCGTGGGAGACAGGGCAAGGGTATGGCTACACCTTC. Its translation: CASSSWETGQGYGYTF.

The chain joins TRBV24-1 to TRBJ2-4; maybe TRBD1 (5 bases). V shed 5 bases and J shed 5 bases, with 15 bases lying between them. Germline V gene sequence: CDR1 KGHDR, CDR2 SFDVKD. The CDR3 extends over 15 amino acids. The DNA for the CDR3 is TGTGCCACCAGTGCTAGAGGAACAGGTCAAAACATTCAGTACTTC. Amino acids: CATSARGTGQNIQYF.

The genes are TRBV27 and TRBJ2-3; D not resolved. This CDR3 spans 14 amino acids. Between the trimmed V and J ends, which lost 3 bases and 0 bases, there was a span of 7 bases. Per the germline V gene, CDR1 is MNHEY and CDR2 is SMNVEV (reference sequence). This CDR3 is CASSFGQSTDTQYF. DNA of the CDR3: TGTGCCAGCAGTTTTGGGCAGAGCACAGATACGCAGTATTTT.

This chain links TRBV6-6 with TRBJ2-1; 8 bases map to TRBD2. V lost 7 bases, J lost 3 bases, and 5 bases stayed unmatched. Germline-derived CDR1 and CDR2 are MNHNY and SVGAGI (reference sequence). This CDR3 spans 14 amino acids. The CDR3 here is CASTIAGRYNEQFF. CDR3 bases: TGTGCCAGCACCATAGCGGGGCGCTACAATGAGCAGTTCTTC.

The J gene is TRBJ2-7, the V gene TRBV5-6; the D gene is possibly TRBD1 (5 bases). CDR3 length: 13 residues. Germline V gives CDR1 SGHDT, CDR2 YYEEEE. The germline V and J ends were trimmed by 3 bases and 2 bases, with 9 bases remaining between them. CDR3 DNA: TGTGCCAGCAGCTACGGACAAACCTACGAGCAGTACTTC. Translation: CASSYGQTYEQYF.

The V gene is TRBV7-3, the J gene TRBJ1-4; 7 nucleotides align to TRBD1. The trim removed 1 base at V and 6 bases at J, leaving 8 bases unmatched. The length of the CDR3 is 16 residues. In germline, CDR1 is SGHTA, CDR2 FQGTGA. The CDR3 region is CASSLNPRGADEKLFF. The CDR3 nucleotides are TGTGCCAGCAGCTTAAACCCCAGGGGGGCGGATGAAAAACTGTTTTTT.

V usage is TRBV4-1 and J usage is TRBJ2-2, with TRBD2 matching over 8 bases. The CDR3 has 17 residues. The ends lost 4 bases at V and 4 bases at J; junction bases unmatched: 11. Per germline, CDR1 MGHRA and CDR2 YSYEKL. CDR3 sequence: CASSPRGGPTGTGELFF. The CDR3 DNA reads TGCGCCAGCAGCCCCCGGGGGGGCCCAACGGGCACCGGGGAGCTGTTTTTT.

The chain couples TRBV13 to TRBJ2-1, with 11 bases matching TRBD2. The V and J ends lost 4 bases and 7 bases, in that order; junction bases with no gene match: 24. Looked up from germline, CDR1 is PRHDT and CDR2 is FYEKMQ (reference sequence). The CDR3 has 21 amino acids. CDR3 region: CASSSRAVSSGGISKLNEQFF. In DNA form, the CDR3 reads TGTGCCAGCAGCTCCAGAGCCGTGTCTAGCGGGGGGATCTCAAAGCTTAATGAGCAGTTCTTC.

The chain employs TRBV27 and TRBJ1-1, with D maybe TRBD1 (6 bases). V lost 4 bases to trimming and J lost 0 bases, with 12 bases between them. In germline, CDR1 is MNHEY, CDR2 SMNVEV (reference sequence). The CDR3 length is 15 residues. The CDR3 sequence is CASSSSTGMNTEAFF. As DNA, the CDR3 is TGTGCCAGCAGTTCGTCGACAGGCATGAACACTGAAGCTTTCTTT.

The chain has TRBV4-1 and TRBJ2-1; the match to TRBD1 covers 10 bases. V lost 1 base and J lost 5; bases outside the gene matches: 2. The CDR3 is 15 residues long. Germline loops: CDR1 MGHRA, CDR2 YSYEKL. The CDR3: CASSQVGTGDNEQFF. CDR3 DNA: TGCGCCAGCAGCCAAGTTGGGACAGGGGACAATGAGCAGTTCTTC.

The V gene is TRBV5-1, the J gene TRBJ2-7, with D possibly being TRBD2 (5 bases). Germline assignment: CDR1 SGHRS and CDR2 YFSETQ. There are 12 residues in the CDR3. The V and J ends lost 0 bases and 6 bases respectively, with 7 bases between them. Here the CDR3 DNA reads TGCGCCAGCAGCTTGGGAACTAGCGAGCAGTACTTC. Its protein is CASSLGTSEQYF.

J is TRBJ2-7 and V is TRBV18; D is uncertain. V was shortened by 6 bases and J by 4 bases, with 13 bases between the two germline ends. Germline V gene data show CDR1 as KGHSH and CDR2 as LQKENI. The CDR3 has 13 amino acids. DNA for the CDR3: TGTGCCAGCTCTGACGGGTCACGTTACGAGCAGTACTTC. Residues: CASSDGSRYEQYF.

V gene TRBV12-3 or TRBV12-4 combines with J gene TRBJ1-1, with D possibly matching TRBD1 (5 bases). The CDR3 has 13 amino acids. The V and J ends lost 5 bases and 9 bases respectively, with 16 bases between them. CDR3 amino acids: CASSPMGPFKAFF. CDR3 coding DNA: TGTGCCAGCAGTCCCATGGGGCCGTTTAAAGCTTTCTTT.

The rearrangement links TRBV25-1 to TRBJ1-5; 7 bases fit TRBD1. Trimming at V came to 2 bases and at J to 6 bases, leaving 7 bases not matched to a gene. Germline V CDR1 and CDR2: MGHDK, SYGVNS. The CDR3 extends over 15 amino acids. CDR3 nucleotides: TGTGCCAGCAGTGAAGGGGGCAGGGGGAGTCAGCCCCAGCATTTT. It encodes CASSEGGRGSQPQHF. Together with reference TRBV25-1 and TRBJ1-5, the CDR3 gives the full variable domain: EADIYQTPRYLVIGTGKKITLECSQTMGHDKMYWYQQDPGMELHLIHYSYGVNSTEKGDLSSESTVSRIRTEHFPLTLESARPSHTSQYLCASSEGGRGSQPQHFGDGTRLSIL.

J is TRBJ2-3 and V is TRBV11-2, with D possibly being TRBD2 (6 bases). The germline V gene encodes CDR1 SGHAT and CDR2 FQNNGV. The CDR3 consists of 16 residues. Trimming removed 4 bases at V and 4 bases at J, with 18 bases between. CDR3 in DNA: TGTGCCAGCAGCTCCGTGGGGGGAGAGTTCGCAGATACGCAGTATTTT. Residues: CASSSVGGEFADTQYF.

The chain joins TRBV5-4 to TRBJ1-2; 7 positions match TRBD1. Germline CDR1 and CDR2: SGHNT and YYREEE (reference sequence). The CDR3 runs 15 residues. With V trimmed by 4 bases and J by 1 base, 7 bases remained unmatched. CDR3 bases: TGTGCCAGCAGCCCGGGGGACAGCAATAACTATGGCTACACCTTC. This sequence encodes CASSPGDSNNYGYTF. Using reference TRBV5-4 and TRBJ1-2 for the parts outside the CDR3, the full variable domain is ETGVTQSPTHLIKTRGQQVTLRCSSQSGHNTVSWYQQALGQGPQFIFQYYREEENGRGNFPPRFSGLQFPNYSSELNVNALELDDSALYLCASSPGDSNNYGYTFGSGTRLTVV.

The chain joins TRBV6-6 to TRBJ2-7; a possible D gene is TRBD2 (5 bases). Trimming stripped 5 bases from V and 6 bases from J, with 17 bases between. The CDR3 consists of 14 residues. Germline assignment: CDR1 MNHNY and CDR2 SVGAGI (reference sequence). CDR3 sequence reads: CASSPGLQFIEQYF. The CDR3 DNA is TGTGCCAGCAGTCCCGGACTCCAGTTCATCGAGCAGTACTTC.

This chain uses TRBV19 with TRBJ2-7; D may be TRBD2 (7 bases). V gave up 2 bases and J gave up 5 bases, with 13 bases separating them. The CDR3 runs 14 residues. Looked up from germline, CDR1 is LNHDA and CDR2 is SQIVND (reference sequence). The CDR3 DNA reads as TGTGCCAGTAGTATATGGGGGGGGCGCAACGAGCAGTACTTC. Translation gives CASSIWGGRNEQYF.

V is TRBV6-1 and J is TRBJ1-2, with 9 bases matching TRBD1. CDR1 is MNHNS and CDR2 is SASEGT in the germline V gene. The CDR3 is 15 residues long. V lost 0 bases and J lost 4; bases outside the gene matches: 3. The DNA of the CDR3 is TGTGCCAGCAGTGAAGCAGGGACAGGGCCCTATGGCTACACCTTC. Translation: CASSEAGTGPYGYTF.